This TCR beta chain was captured in a study of blood T cells in healthy people across ages. Study observations and caveats: Donor CMV status was unknown, possibly confounding expanded clonotype changes. Age brought a roughly linear fall in TCR beta diversity measured per million T cells.

Using a J-beta primer mix together with a sample-barcoded 5' primer, a second PCR was run for roughly 7 to 12 cycles. Each of the samples gave a minimum of 2.5 million paired-end reads that contained CDR3. TCRdb re-called the 5' RACE reads through MiXCR, storing one row per CDR3 protein. The sample consists of about 1.4 million distinct CDR3 sequences, 59% of them appearing once. Of note for this clonotype: Antigen specificity is unknown.

Per sample, no less than 5.5 micrograms of total RNA were extracted. This CDR3 is built from 15 residues. Germline V CDR1 and CDR2: LGHNA, YSLEER. V was shortened by 0 bases and J by 8 bases, with 16 bases between the two germline ends. V gene TRBV4-3 combines with J gene TRBJ1-2, with D possibly TRBD1 on 6 matching bases. The TCR originated in a man between 18 and 29 years old in good health. The sequenced material came from blood. The CDR3 is CASSQEGGRVGGYTF. The CDR3 DNA is TGCGCCAGCAGCCAAGAAGGGGGGAGGGTTGGGGGCTACACCTTC.